The sequence of this T cell receptor beta chain was determined in a study of a mutant IDH1 vaccine in newly diagnosed glioma. As for the study in general: Pretreatment consisted of radiotherapy, temozolomide, or both, with most receiving both.

The CDR3 runs to 16 residues. Trimming took 6 bases from V and 2 from J; bases not matched to a gene: 7. The germline CDR1 and CDR2 sequences are SNHLY and FYNNEI. In its sample, this clone was seen a few times. Its antigen remains unidentified. Study-wide results and limits: Of all patients, 93.3% showed vaccine-induced immune responses.

TCRdb's copy holds only in-frame clones and misses some; the assay was immunoSEQ multiplex PCR. The data contain over 55,000 clones, more than 70% of them seen just once; the ten biggest clones take up roughly 4.4%. Indicated time point: baseline, week 1 (first vaccination visit). The treatment: pre-vaccination baseline after standard-of-care therapy. This specimen consisted of peripheral blood mononuclear cells (PBMCs), obtained from a glioma patient treated with radiotherapy, temozolomide or both. The chain is built from TRBV2 and TRBJ1-5, with 10 bases identical to TRBD1. The TCR comes from a young woman with glioma. Some clones in this sample may be carry-over from other donors' samples. CDR3 coding DNA: TGTGCCAGCAGCCGACAGGGGGCAGGTGGCAATCAGCCCCAGCATTTT. This gives the protein CASSRQGAGGNQPQHF.